The 32 T cell receptor beta chains reported below all come from one sample, sequenced in a study of blood T cell repertoires in COVID-19. Repertoires were generated with immunoSEQ multiplex PCR, while TCRdb's copy carries only in-frame clones and drops some. The top ten hold more than 0.95% of the sample, which has approximately 350,000 clones, 89% seen once. Sequenced sample: peripheral blood. The receptors derive from a middle-aged man with acute or convalescent COVID-19.

The V and J genes are TRBV7-6 and TRBJ1-6, with TRBD1 as a possible D gene (6 bases). The CDR3 sequence is 15 residues long. CDR1 is SGHVS and CDR2 is FNYEAQ in the germline V gene. The V gene lost 6 bases and the J gene lost 5 bases, with 14 bases spanning the gap. The CDR3 here is CASRDHRVNNSPLHF. The CDR3 DNA follows: TGTGCCAGCAGAGACCACAGGGTGAATAATTCACCCCTCCACTTT.

The chain employs TRBV7-2 and TRBJ1-6; 7 nucleotides match TRBD1. This CDR3 spans 15 amino acids. Germline CDR1 SGHTA, CDR2 FQGNSA. With V trimmed by 5 bases and J by 4 bases, 5 bases remained unmatched. The CDR3: CASSQTGNYNSPLHF. CDR3 bases: TGTGCCAGCAGCCAGACAGGGAATTATAATTCACCCCTCCACTTT. The full variable domain, with the rest looked up from reference TRBV7-2 and TRBJ1-6, is GAGVSQSPSNKVTEKGKDVELRCDPISGHTALYWYRQSLGQGLEFLIYFQGNSAPDKSGLPSDRFSAERTGGSVSTLTIQRTQQEDSAVYLCASSQTGNYNSPLHFGNGTRLTVT.

This clone appeared once. This rearrangement joins TRBV6-2 or TRBV6-3 to TRBJ2-5; D unclear. Trimming pared 5 bases from V and 5 bases from J, leaving 6 bases between. This CDR3 region has 11 residues. The V gene's germline CDR1 is MNHEY and CDR2 SVGEGT. The CDR3 nucleotides are TGTGCCAGCAGTCGGTCGGAGACCCAGTACTTC. It encodes CASSRSETQYF.

On this clone itself: Distinct nucleotide sequences in the sample also encode this CDR3. This rearrangement joins TRBV5-6 to TRBJ1-2, with a possible D match to TRBD1 (6 bases). The germline gives CDR1 SGHDT, CDR2 YYEEEE. The CDR3 runs to 13 residues. Trimming took 0 bases from V and 5 from J, leaving 8 bases between them. The CDR3 nucleotides read TGTGCCAGCAGCTTGGAAAGGGGGTATGGCTACACCTTC. This encodes CASSLERGYGYTF.

V usage is TRBV27 and J usage is TRBJ1-1, with TRBD1 as a possible D gene (6 bases). Germline V lookup: CDR1 MNHEY, CDR2 SMNVEV (reference sequence). The CDR3 runs to 13 residues. V shed 6 bases and J shed 4 bases, with 12 bases lying between them. The CDR3 bases are TGTGCCAGCAGGCAGGGAGGGGGCACTGAAGCTTTCTTT. Encoded protein: CASRQGGGTEAFF.

The gene calls are TRBV2 and TRBJ2-2; possible D gene TRBD1, 6 bases. V lost 6 bases to trimming and J lost 1 base, with 12 bases between them. CDR1 and CDR2 from the germline V gene are SNHLY and FYNNEI. The CDR3 has 15 amino acids. The CDR3 is CASSLEGQNTGELFF. CDR3 bases: TGTGCCAGCAGCCTAGAGGGACAGAACACCGGGGAGCTGTTTTTT. Using reference TRBV2 and TRBJ2-2 for the parts outside the CDR3, the full variable domain is EPEVTQTPSHQVTQMGQEVILRCVPISNHLYFYWYRQILGQKVEFLVSFYNNEISEKSEIFDDQFSVERPDGSNFTLKIRSTKLEDSAMYFCASSLEGQNTGELFFGEGSRLTVL.

The rearrangement uses TRBV9 and TRBJ2-6; D gene ambiguous. Deletions cut 0 bases from V and 3 bases from J, with 7 bases between. The CDR3 runs to 15 residues. Germline assignment: CDR1 SGDLS and CDR2 YYNGEE. CDR3 sequence: CASSVAPFGANVLTF. The CDR3 coding sequence is TGTGCCAGCAGCGTAGCCCCCTTTGGGGCCAACGTCCTGACTTTC. The complete variable domain, with remaining parts taken from reference TRBV9 and TRBJ2-6, reads DSGVTQTPKHLITATGQRVTLRCSPRSGDLSVYWYQQSLDQGLQFLIQYYNGEERAKGNILERFSAQQFPDLHSELNLSSLELGDSALYFCASSVAPFGANVLTFGAGSRLTVL.

The chain recombines TRBV5-6 with TRBJ2-5; 7 bases are a match to TRBD1. The CDR3 runs 15 residues. Germline CDR1 and CDR2: SGHDT and YYEEEE. The junction had 4 bases not matched to a gene; V was cut back by 1 base and J by 1 base. As DNA, the CDR3 is TGTGCCAGCAGCTTGTGGGGACAGATCCAAGAGACCCAGTACTTC. Protein sequence: CASSLWGQIQETQYF.

This chain uses TRBV6-2 or TRBV6-3 with TRBJ1-6; D unresolved. V lost 0 bases, J lost 0 bases, and 9 bases lay in between. The CDR3 loop spans 17 amino acids. Germline CDR1 reads MNHEY; CDR2 reads SVGEGT. CDR3 DNA: TGTGCCAGCAGTTACTCGGCCGTGGCCTCCTATAATTCACCCCTCCACTTT. This sequence encodes CASSYSAVASYNSPLHF.

The chain uses TRBV5-1 and TRBJ1-1, with a possible D match to TRBD1 (6 bases). Trimming cost V 0 bases and J 0 bases, with 9 bases left between them. Germline loops: CDR1 SGHRS, CDR2 YFSETQ. This CDR3 contains 15 residues. The CDR3: CASSLVGGLNTEAFF. DNA for the CDR3: TGCGCCAGCAGCTTGGTGGGGGGGCTGAACACTGAAGCTTTCTTT.

V is TRBV28 and J is TRBJ2-4; 7 bases fit TRBD2. The germline V gene encodes CDR1 MDHEN and CDR2 SYDVKM. CDR3 length: 14 residues. V lost 8 bases and J lost 1; bases outside the gene matches: 5. The CDR3: CASYPGGAKNIQYF. For the CDR3, the DNA is TGTGCCAGCTACCCGGGAGGTGCCAAAAACATTCAGTACTTC.

The sample holds a few counts of this clone. Other DNA sequences of this sample code for an identical CDR3. The CDR3 spells CASSYPGGNQPQHF. CDR3 bases: TGTGCCAGCAGTTACCCGGGAGGCAATCAGCCCCAGCATTTT. The genes are TRBV6-6 and TRBJ1-5; no clear D. Trimming shortened V by 2 bases and J by 2 bases, and 7 bases separated the two germline ends. Germline V CDR1 and CDR2: MNHNY, SVGAGI (reference sequence). CDR3 length: 14 residues.

This clone was found once. The chain combines TRBV6-1 with TRBJ1-5, with a weak D call TRBD1 (5 bases). This CDR3 has 15 amino acids. CDR1 is MNHNS, CDR2 SASEGT, per germline. The germline V and J ends were trimmed by 0 bases and 1 base, with 7 bases remaining between them. CDR3: CASSEAGLSNQPQHF. CDR3 DNA: TGTGCCAGCAGTGAAGCGGGACTGAGCAATCAGCCCCAGCATTTT.

V and J are TRBV5-4 and TRBJ2-7; a weak D match, TRBD2 (5 bases). CDR3 size: 14 residues. Germline V lookup: CDR1 SGHNT, CDR2 YYREEE (reference sequence). V was pared by 0 bases and J by 2 bases, with 9 bases between. The CDR3 sequence is CASSLAGVPYEQYF. Written as DNA, the CDR3 is TGTGCCAGCAGCTTGGCCGGGGTCCCCTACGAGCAGTACTTC.

This chain uses TRBV6-5 with TRBJ1-6; TRBD1 is a possible D gene (6 bases). The V and J ends lost 6 bases and 3 bases respectively, with 9 bases between them. Germline loops: CDR1 MNHEY, CDR2 SVGAGI. The CDR3 contains 14 residues. The CDR3 nucleotides read TGTGCCAGCAGCATACAGGGCTATAATTCACCCCTCCACTTT. It is translated as CASSIQGYNSPLHF.

V usage is TRBV6-5 and J usage is TRBJ1-2, with 7 bases that match TRBD1. Germline trimming cut 7 bases from V and 8 bases from J; bases unmatched to any gene: 10. CDR1 MNHEY and CDR2 SVGAGI come from the germline V gene. This CDR3 region has 13 residues. The CDR3 DNA follows: TGTGCCAGCACCTTGACAGGGACCGGCGGCTACACCTTC. It yields the protein CASTLTGTGGYTF.

This rearrangement joins TRBV4-1 to TRBJ1-5; D call uncertain. Trimming shortened V by 1 base and J by 4 bases, and 11 bases separated the two germline ends. The CDR3 runs to 15 residues. Germline V gene sequence: CDR1 MGHRA, CDR2 YSYEKL. The CDR3 DNA follows: TGCGCCAGCAGCCAAGCCGGTCTTTGGAATCAGCCCCAGCATTTT. Translated: CASSQAGLWNQPQHF.

The gene calls are TRBV23-1 and TRBJ1-2; D is unresolved. TRBV23-1 is annotated as an ORF whose role is uncertain. Trimming left V 4 bases short and J 2 bases short, with 23 bases between. This CDR3 is 18 amino acids long. The CDR3, as DNA: TGCGCCAGCAGTCGATCGTACGATACTCTTTATAGAAACTATGGCTACACCTTC. Its protein product is CASSRSYDTLYRNYGYTF.

The rearrangement uses TRBV9 and TRBJ2-2; 8 nucleotides line up with TRBD2. The CDR3 runs to 14 residues. The V segment lost 6 bases and the J segment 6 bases; nucleotides outside the gene matches: 7. CDR1 is SGDLS and CDR2 is YYNGEE in the germline V gene. CDR3 sequence (DNA): TGTGCCAGCACACAGAGCGGGGGTGCCGGGGAGCTGTTTTTT. Protein product: CASTQSGGAGELFF.

The gene calls are TRBV20-1 and TRBJ2-7; no definite D call. Trimming shortened V by 3 bases and J by 3 bases, and 18 bases separated the two germline ends. The CDR3 sequence is 15 residues long. The germline CDR1 and CDR2 sequences are DFQATT and SNEGSKA (reference sequence). CDR3 protein: CSASRQVAGFYEQYF. The CDR3 DNA sequence: TGCAGTGCTAGTAGACAAGTCGCCGGATTCTACGAGCAGTACTTC.

DNA of the CDR3: TGTGCCAGCAGCGACAGGGGGGTAGGCAATGAGCAGTTCTTC. Translating gives CASSDRGVGNEQFF. The chain combines TRBV7-3 with TRBJ2-1; 9 nucleotides line up with TRBD1. J lost 6 bases, V lost 5 bases, and 5 bases had no gene match. This CDR3 is 14 amino acids long. Germline V CDR1 and CDR2: SGHTA, FQGTGA.

The gene calls are TRBV2 and TRBJ2-7, with 10 bases aligning to TRBD1. CDR3 length: 16 amino acids. CDR1 SNHLY and CDR2 FYNNEI come from the germline V gene. V shed 2 bases and J 2 bases; nucleotides not matched to a gene: 6. CDR3 loop: CASSETFGQGAYEQYF. The CDR3, as DNA: TGTGCCAGCAGTGAAACTTTCGGACAGGGGGCCTACGAGCAGTACTTC.

The V call is TRBV11-3, the J call TRBJ2-7; no reliable D call. CDR1 and CDR2 (germline): SGHNT, YENEEA. The CDR3 is 14 residues long. V was shortened by 3 bases and J by 1 base, with 10 bases between the two germline ends. The CDR3 DNA reads TGTGCCAGCAGCTTGGCGGAGTCGTCCTACGAGCAGTACTTC. Its translation is CASSLAESSYEQYF.

This chain connects TRBV12-3 or TRBV12-4 to TRBJ1-5, with D hard to call. There are 13 residues in the CDR3. Trimming took 5 bases from V and 0 from J, leaving 5 bases between them. CDR3 sequence reads: CASSTVSNQPQHF. For the CDR3, the DNA is TGTGCCAGCAGTACAGTTAGCAATCAGCCCCAGCATTTT.

The CDR3 region is CASSAFPGEGGTEAFF. CDR3 nucleotide sequence: TGTGCCAGCAGCGCCTTCCCCGGGGAGGGTGGGACTGAAGCTTTCTTT. The V and J genes are TRBV7-2 and TRBJ1-1; no definite D call. V was cut by 5 bases and J by 5 bases, with 21 bases left in between. CDR1 is SGHTA, CDR2 FQGNSA, per germline. This CDR3 contains 16 residues.

The sample holds one count of this clone. This sequence joins TRBV9 and TRBJ2-4; TRBD2 matches at 7 bases. The germline V gene has CDR1 SGDLS and CDR2 YYNGEE. The V gene end was trimmed by 3 bases and the J gene end by 12 bases; junction bases not matched to a gene: 9. The CDR3 is 13 amino acids. CDR3 amino acids: CASSDGLSGGQYF. CDR3 in DNA: TGTGCCAGCAGCGACGGACTCTCGGGGGGTCAGTACTTC.

V gene TRBV27 combines with J gene TRBJ2-7; 9 bases are a match to TRBD1. With 3 bases clipped from V and 0 bases from J, the junction kept 6 bases outside the gene matches. Germline V CDR1 and CDR2: MNHEY, SMNVEV (reference sequence). The CDR3 contains 16 residues. CDR3 sequence reads: CASSFSGTGSSYEQYF. In DNA form, the CDR3 reads TGTGCCAGCAGTTTTTCTGGGACAGGGAGCTCCTACGAGCAGTACTTC.

This clone has just one count. The chain employs TRBV6-5 and TRBJ2-3; 11 bases match TRBD2. The CDR3 loop spans 15 amino acids. CDR1 and CDR2 (germline): MNHEY, SVGAGI. V lost 6 bases, J lost 6 bases, and 8 bases stayed unmatched. The CDR3 protein is CASRRLAGPGDTQYF. CDR3 in DNA: TGTGCCAGCAGGAGACTAGCGGGGCCGGGCGATACGCAGTATTTT.

The chain couples TRBV7-6 to TRBJ2-1; 7 bases fit TRBD1. The V and J ends lost 5 bases and 6 bases, in that order; junction bases with no gene match: 13. Germline V gene lookup returns CDR1 SGHVS and CDR2 FNYEAQ. The CDR3 loop spans 16 amino acids. DNA of the CDR3: TGTGCCAGCAGCCTGACAGGGAGTCCGGCGGGCAATGAGCAGTTCTTC. Translated: CASSLTGSPAGNEQFF.

The chain couples TRBV5-1 to TRBJ1-1, with D uncertain. From germline, CDR1 is SGHRS and CDR2 YFSETQ. Trimming shortened V by 1 base and J by 0 bases, and 13 bases separated the two germline ends. The CDR3 has 16 amino acids. CDR3 region: CASSLSLLAMNTEAFF. CDR3 DNA: TGCGCCAGCAGCTTGTCGCTTCTCGCTATGAACACTGAAGCTTTCTTT.

For the CDR3, the DNA is TGTGCCAGCAGTGAAGCAGGGAGGGGCACTGAAGCTTTCTTT. Protein product: CASSEAGRGTEAFF. This chain links TRBV6-1 with TRBJ1-1, with D possibly being TRBD1 (5 bases). Germline V lookup: CDR1 MNHNS, CDR2 SASEGT. V was pared by 0 bases and J by 4 bases, with 9 bases between. This CDR3 comprises 14 residues.

The CDR3 DNA sequence: TGTGCCACCAAGGGGGGGGCAGGGGCTGGAAACACCATATATTTT. Translating it yields CATKGGAGAGNTIYF. V and J are TRBV15 and TRBJ1-3, with D perhaps TRBD1 (6 bases). The CDR3 extends over 15 amino acids. The germline V gene has CDR1 LNHNV and CDR2 YYDKDF (reference sequence). V lost 7 bases and J lost 2, with 15 bases in between.